This record concerns one TCR beta chain sequence. Its antigen is not known. The sample carries other DNA sequences with the same CDR3. The CDR3 totals 13 residues. Per germline, CDR1 GTSNPN and CDR2 SVGIG (reference sequence). Trimming removed 3 bases from V and 2 bases from J, with 9 bases in between. This sample was taken from a study of shared clonotypes between healthy human individuals. General study results and limits: The expectation was that sequencing depth would affect clonotype sharing among donors.

Here immunoSEQ multiplex PCR was the method, and the copy in TCRdb shows in-frame clones only, minus some. The data show millions of clones, 85% to 95% seen once. J is TRBJ2-3 and V is TRBV30, with D perhaps matching TRBD2 (6 bases). This clonotype originated in a man between 18 and 29 years old in good health. Sequenced material: naive CD4+ T cells sorted from blood. Specified subset: CD45RA+ positively selected. The CDR3 region has the DNA TGTGCCTGGAGCGGAGGGCTCACAGATACGCAGTATTTT. As protein: CAWSGGLTDTQYF.